This TCR beta chain was captured by sequencing in a study of beta chain features in type 1 diabetes. The CDR3 totals 13 residues. V was cut by 0 bases and J by 3 bases, with 4 bases left in between. Germline V lookup: CDR1 SGDLS, CDR2 YYNGEE. Of the isolated RNA, all was reverse transcribed, and so the sequenced material was expressed TCRB transcripts. Assay used: immunoSEQ multiplex PCR; TCRdb lists only in-frame clones, some missing. This table holds some 150,000 clones, about 13% found once. About this clone: Its antigen is unknown.

All sorted populations exceeded 95% purity. Findings and limits, study-wide: Compared to healthy donors, patients appeared to have naive, central memory and Treg TCRB repertoires that were more alike. HLA effects on TCRB rearrangement stayed unresolved here. Short templates might get an advantage during PCR, and this would be equal in patients and controls. Across all four CD4+ subsets, people with type 1 diabetes showed modestly shorter TCRB CDR3s.

This sequence joins TRBV9 and TRBJ2-1; no firm D call. This TCR was recovered from a man between 18 and 35 years old with type 1 diabetes. The sample consisted of central memory CD4+ T cells from blood. Here the CDR3 reads CASSVEVYNEQFF. The CDR3 DNA reads TGTGCCAGCAGCGTAGAAGTCTACAATGAGCAGTTCTTC.